This TCR beta chain stems from a study of OX40 agonist ivuxolimab in advanced cancers. At the level of the study: Anti-PD-1, anti-PD-L1 or anti-CTLA-4 therapy given earlier was allowed, and 35% to 50% had some.

The method was immunoSEQ multiplex PCR; TCRdb's version includes in-frame clones alone and lacks a portion of them. The sample records tens of thousands of clones, around 84% being singletons. Germline CDR1 KGHSH, CDR2 LQKENI. The V gene end was trimmed by 3 bases and the J gene end by 13 bases; junction bases not matched to a gene: 9. The CDR3 sequence is 15 residues long. This clone was detected only once. The genes are TRBV18 and TRBJ1-4, with TRBD1 matching 12 bases. This sample comprised CD4+ or CD8+ T cells sorted from blood, obtained in a trial of the OX40 agonist ivuxolimab. The sequence derives from an adult with an advanced solid tumor such as melanoma, head and neck, liver or kidney cancer. The CDR3 coding sequence is TGTGCCAGCTCACCCGGGACAGGGGGCCGGTGGGGACTGTTTTTT. The encoded protein is CASSPGTGGRWGLFF.